Shown below are 24 T cell receptor beta chains from a single sample sequenced in a study of blood T cell repertoires in COVID-19. Clones were sequenced by immunoSEQ multiplex PCR, and TCRdb holds only the in-frame ones, with some missing. The table shows roughly 160,000 clones, with 90% to 95% occurring only once. Sequenced input: peripheral blood. Every receptor here comes from a man aged 50 or older with acute or convalescent COVID-19.

The rearrangement uses TRBV5-1 and TRBJ1-1; possibly TRBD1 for D (6 bases). There are 15 residues in the CDR3. Trimming shortened V by 4 bases and J by 3 bases, and 16 bases separated the two germline ends. Germline CDR1 reads SGHRS; CDR2 reads YFSETQ. CDR3 in amino acids: CASSPKTGSHTEAFF. The DNA of the CDR3 is TGCGCCAGCAGCCCAAAGACAGGTAGCCACACTGAAGCTTTCTTT.

V gene TRBV12-3 or TRBV12-4 combines with J gene TRBJ1-6; D not certain. The CDR3 has 13 residues. The V gene lost 6 bases and the J gene lost 9 bases, with 12 bases spanning the gap. The CDR3, as DNA: TGTGCCAGCAGCCCTCGGGATCCTTCACCCCTCCACTTT. Its protein is CASSPRDPSPLHF.

The chain carries TRBV6-5 and TRBJ2-2; possible D gene TRBD1, 5 bases. V was shortened by 4 bases and J by 2 bases, with 11 bases between the two germline ends. This CDR3 is built from 15 residues. CDR1 is MNHEY and CDR2 is SVGAGI in the germline V gene. CDR3 coding DNA: TGTGCCAGCAGTTTCACAGGAGTAAACACCGGGGAGCTGTTTTTT. Its translation is CASSFTGVNTGELFF.

This sequence joins TRBV4-1 and TRBJ2-2, with TRBD2 matching over 14 bases. The germline V gene has CDR1 MGHRA and CDR2 YSYEKL. The CDR3 runs 17 residues. The J segment lost 5 bases and the V segment lost 3 bases, leaving 5 bases of the junction unmatched. The CDR3 loop is CASSQGTSGSSTGELFF. DNA of the CDR3: TGCGCCAGCAGCCAGGGGACTAGCGGGAGTAGTACCGGGGAGCTGTTTTTT.

A remark on this clone: Sequence at one end of the junction differs from germline and may be a read error. This chain connects TRBV15 to TRBJ1-5, with D tentatively TRBD1 (5 bases). Germline values: CDR1 LNHNV, CDR2 YYDKDF (reference sequence). CDR3 length equals 16 residues. CDR3 region: CATRSPQGAENQPQHF. The CDR3 DNA is TGTGCCACCCGCAGTCCCCAGGGTGCTGAGAATCAGCCCCAGCATTTT.

To note about this clone: One end of the junction is discordant with germline, which a read error may explain. The chain employs TRBV7-3 and TRBJ2-2, with 12 bases identical to TRBD1. The germline CDR1 and CDR2 sequences are SGHTA and FQGTGA. CDR3 length: 17 residues. The CDR3 protein is CASSLTRDRGRTGELFF. In DNA form, the CDR3 reads TGTGCCAGCAGCCTAACCCGGGACAGGGGGCGGACCGGGGAGCTGTTTTTT. The entire variable domain, with the rest obtained from reference TRBV7-3 and TRBJ2-2, is as follows: GAGVSQTPSNKVTEKGKYVELRCDPISGHTALYWYRQSLGQGPEFLIYFQGTGAADDSGLPNDRFFAVRPEGSVSTLKIQRTERGDSAVYLCASSLTRDRGRTGELFFGEGSRLTVL.

A few counts support this clone. The chain joins TRBV28 to TRBJ1-2; 8 bases align to TRBD1. V shed 5 bases, J shed 8 bases, and the junction held 4 bases outside the gene matches. Looked up from germline, CDR1 is MDHEN and CDR2 is SYDVKM. The CDR3 has 12 amino acids. CDR3 DNA: TGTGCCAGCAGTGACCGGGACAGGGGCTACACCTTC. Encoded protein: CASSDRDRGYTF.

This clone was picked up one time. The CDR3 here is CASSLQGLAGGPDEETQYF. The CDR3 region has the DNA TGTGCCAGCAGCTTACAAGGGCTAGCGGGGGGTCCGGACGAAGAGACCCAGTACTTC. The chain carries TRBV11-2 and TRBJ2-5; 11 bases are a match to TRBD2. The CDR3 loop spans 19 amino acids. Germline V gene sequence: CDR1 SGHAT, CDR2 FQNNGV. Losses at the gene ends were 2 bases for V and 3 bases for J; bases not matched to a gene: 14.

The chain carries TRBV5-8 and TRBJ1-4; no clear D gene. Trimming removed 3 bases from V and 4 bases from J, with 13 bases in between. The CDR3 runs 15 residues. Germline loops: CDR1 SGHTS, CDR2 YDEGEE. CDR3 region: CASSSNRRNNEKLFF. In DNA form, the CDR3 reads TGTGCCAGCAGCTCCAACCGCAGGAATAATGAAAAACTGTTTTTT.

This sequence joins TRBV4-1 and TRBJ2-1, with TRBD2 identical over 8 bases. Losses at the gene ends were 0 bases for V and 1 base for J; bases not matched to a gene: 8. The CDR3 contains 18 residues. Germline values: CDR1 MGHRA, CDR2 YSYEKL. CDR3 bases: TGCGCCAGCAGCCAAGATCTCCTAGCGGGTACATCCTACAATGAGCAGTTCTTC. Amino acid sequence: CASSQDLLAGTSYNEQFF.

This chain uses TRBV15 with TRBJ1-4, with a possible D match to TRBD1 (6 bases). The CDR3 is made up of 16 amino acids. Per the germline V gene, CDR1 is LNHNV and CDR2 is YYDKDF (reference sequence). V was shortened by 3 bases and J by 5 bases, with 16 bases between the two germline ends. CDR3 sequence reads: CATSRTRQAENEKLFF. CDR3 in DNA: TGTGCCACCAGCAGGACCAGACAGGCGGAAAATGAAAAACTGTTTTTT.

The J gene is TRBJ1-3, the V gene TRBV3-1 (or the pseudogene TRBV3-2); possibly TRBD1 for D (5 bases). The CDR3 runs 16 residues. The germline CDR1 and CDR2 sequences are LGHDT and YNNKEL (reference sequence). The V and J ends lost 5 bases and 0 bases respectively, with 14 bases between them. Written as DNA, the CDR3 is TGTGCCAGCAGCGAAGGGTACAGGAGCTCTGGAAACACCATATATTTT. Protein: CASSEGYRSSGNTIYF.

This clone was detected only a few times. The chain uses TRBV7-2 and TRBJ1-1; 9 nucleotides align to TRBD1. V gave up 3 bases and J gave up 1 base; unmatched junction bases: 3. Germline V gene lookup returns CDR1 SGHTA and CDR2 FQGNSA. The length of the CDR3 is 15 residues. CDR3 sequence: CASSFKTGGNTEAFF. CDR3 DNA: TGTGCCAGCAGCTTTAAGACAGGGGGGAACACTGAAGCTTTCTTT.

CDR3 residues: CASSTGQWNTEAFF. Written as DNA, the CDR3 is TGTGCCAGCAGCACCGGACAGTGGAACACTGAAGCTTTCTTT. V is TRBV28 and J is TRBJ1-1; D possibly corresponds to TRBD1 (6 bases). The ends were cut back, 6 bases at V and 1 base at J, with 12 bases in the middle. Germline loops: CDR1 MDHEN, CDR2 SYDVKM. This CDR3 is built from 14 residues.

The chain links TRBV19 to TRBJ2-1; D possibly corresponds to TRBD2 (8 bases). The CDR3 extends over 13 amino acids. From germline, CDR1 is LNHDA and CDR2 SQIVND (reference sequence). V dropped 7 bases and J dropped 9 bases, with 16 bases sitting between them. This chain's CDR3 is CASISGGDSEQFF. The CDR3 nucleotides read TGTGCCAGTATCTCCGGGGGGGACAGTGAGCAGTTCTTC.

The chain joins TRBV19 to TRBJ1-2; possible D gene TRBD1, 6 bases. V dropped 3 bases and J dropped 8 bases, with 10 bases sitting between them. The CDR3 has 12 amino acids. Germline V lookup: CDR1 LNHDA, CDR2 SQIVND (reference sequence). In nucleotides, the CDR3 is TGTGCCAGTAGTATTTGGGGGCGCGGCTACACCTTC. Amino acids: CASSIWGRGYTF.

This chain connects TRBV18 to TRBJ2-1, with TRBD2 identical over 11 bases. Per germline, CDR1 KGHSH and CDR2 LQKENI. The CDR3 extends over 15 amino acids. The V gene end was trimmed by 3 bases and the J gene end by 7 bases; junction bases not matched to a gene: 5. CDR3 nucleotide sequence: TGTGCCAGCTCACCCTTGGCTAGCGGGAGGAATGAGCAGTTCTTC. Encoded protein: CASSPLASGRNEQFF.

This clone was recorded only once. At one end, the junction sequence differs from germline, possibly due to a read error. The rearrangement links TRBV7-3 to TRBJ1-1, with a weak D call TRBD1 (6 bases). CDR3 size: 13 residues. Germline CDR1 is SGHTA and CDR2 is FQGTGA. CDR3 sequence (DNA): TGTGCCAGCAGCTCCCAAAGGGACACCGAAGCTTTCTTT. It yields the protein CASSSQRDTEAFF.

The V and J genes are TRBV3-1 (or the pseudogene TRBV3-2) and TRBJ1-1; TRBD1 matches 7 bases. Germline CDR1 LGHDT, CDR2 YNNKEL (reference sequence). The CDR3 totals 16 residues. The J segment lost 2 bases and the V segment lost 0 bases, leaving 6 bases of the junction unmatched. The CDR3 nucleotides read TGTGCCAGCAGCCAAGATCGGGGGACAGTAAACACTGAAGCTTTCTTT. It codes for CASSQDRGTVNTEAFF.

The rearrangement links TRBV2 to TRBJ1-4, with TRBD1 matching over 7 bases. CDR3 length: 19 residues. The germline V gene has CDR1 SNHLY and CDR2 FYNNEI. J gave up 0 bases and V 0 bases, and 10 bases lay outside the gene matches. The DNA of the CDR3 is TGTGCCAGCAGTGAAGCGATCATACAGGGGCTAACAACTAATGAAAAACTGTTTTTT. Translating it yields CASSEAIIQGLTTNEKLFF.

The chain joins TRBV5-8 to TRBJ2-5; tentative D call: TRBD1 (5 bases). Trimming removed 3 bases from V and 5 bases from J, with 11 bases in between. The CDR3 is made up of 13 amino acids. Germline V gene lookup returns CDR1 SGHTS and CDR2 YDEGEE. CDR3 protein: CASSSRQLETQYF. CDR3 DNA: TGTGCCAGCAGCTCTCGACAGTTGGAGACCCAGTACTTC. Full variable domain (remainder filled in from reference TRBV5-8 and TRBJ2-5): EAGVTQSPTHLIKTRGQQATLRCSPISGHTSVYWYQQALGLGLQFLLWYDEGEERNRGNFPPRFSGRQFPNYSSELNVNALELEDSALYLCASSSRQLETQYFGPGTRLLVL.

V and J are TRBV5-5 and TRBJ2-5; the match to TRBD2 covers 13 bases. This CDR3 region has 15 residues. V gave up 2 bases and J gave up 6 bases; unmatched junction bases: 4. Per germline, CDR1 SGHKS and CDR2 YYEKEE (reference sequence). CDR3 amino acids: CASSFRTSGSKTQYF. As DNA, the CDR3 is TGTGCCAGCAGCTTCCGGACTAGCGGGAGTAAGACCCAGTACTTC.

The chain combines TRBV30 with TRBJ1-5; no reliable D call. Per the germline V gene, CDR1 is GTSNPN and CDR2 is SVGIG (reference sequence). The V end was cut by 1 base, the J end by 4 bases, with 14 bases between. CDR3 length equals 15 residues. CDR3 loop: CAWSGGKLKNQPQHF. In DNA, the CDR3 is TGTGCCTGGAGTGGAGGAAAATTGAAGAATCAGCCCCAGCATTTT.

The V call is TRBV11-2, the J call TRBJ2-7; 8 bases map to TRBD2. Germline lookup yields CDR1 SGHAT and CDR2 FQNNGV. V was pared by 6 bases and J by 3 bases, with 7 bases of the junction left unmatched. The CDR3 is 14 residues long. The DNA of the CDR3 is TGTGCCAGCAGTCCCCTGGCGGGGGGCTACGAGCAGTACTTC. Encoded protein: CASSPLAGGYEQYF.